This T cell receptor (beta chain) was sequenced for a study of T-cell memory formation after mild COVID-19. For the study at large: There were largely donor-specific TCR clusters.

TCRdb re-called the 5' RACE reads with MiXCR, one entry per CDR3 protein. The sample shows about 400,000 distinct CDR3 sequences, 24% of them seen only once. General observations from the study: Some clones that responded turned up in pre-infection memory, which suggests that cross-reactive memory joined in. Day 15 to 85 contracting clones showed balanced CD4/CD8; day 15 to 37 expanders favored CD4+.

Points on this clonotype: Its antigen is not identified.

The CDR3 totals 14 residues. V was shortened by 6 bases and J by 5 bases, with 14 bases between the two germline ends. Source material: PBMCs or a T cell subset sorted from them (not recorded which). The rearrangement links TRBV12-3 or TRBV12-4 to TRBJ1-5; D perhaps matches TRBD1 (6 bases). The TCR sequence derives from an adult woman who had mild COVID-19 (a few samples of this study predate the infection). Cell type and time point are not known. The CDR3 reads CASSRQGWDQPQHF. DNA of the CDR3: TGTGCCAGCAGCCGCCAGGGGTGGGATCAGCCCCAGCATTTT.